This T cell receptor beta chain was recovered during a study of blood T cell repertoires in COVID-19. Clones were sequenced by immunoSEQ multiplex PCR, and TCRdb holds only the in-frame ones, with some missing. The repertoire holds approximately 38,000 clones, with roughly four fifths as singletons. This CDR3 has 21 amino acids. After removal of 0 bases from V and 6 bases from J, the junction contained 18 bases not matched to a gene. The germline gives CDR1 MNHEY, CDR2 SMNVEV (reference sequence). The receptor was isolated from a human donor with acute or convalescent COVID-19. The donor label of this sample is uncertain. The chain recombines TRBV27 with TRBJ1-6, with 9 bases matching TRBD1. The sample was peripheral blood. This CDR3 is CASSLSYPSGTGIRGNSPLHF. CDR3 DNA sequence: TGTGCCAGCAGTTTATCATACCCTTCCGGGACAGGGATCAGAGGTAATTCACCCCTCCACTTT.